The entry below gives a single TCR beta chain sequence along with its context. The target antigen is unknown. This entry is derived from a study of T cell responses to AZD1222 COVID-19 vaccine. The CDR3 has 18 residues. V shed 1 base and J shed 7 bases, with 24 bases lying between them. Germline V gene lookup returns CDR1 SGHTS and CDR2 YDEGEE. Profiled with immunoSEQ multiplex PCR; TCRdb holds only in-frame clones, not every one. The table includes 97,000 or so clones, about 85% detected once. Points from the study as a whole: There were repertoire samples only from the period after the peak T cell response.

The rearrangement uses TRBV5-8 and TRBJ2-1; the D gene could be TRBD1 or TRBD2 (6 bases each). This sequence originates from an adult in good health. The specimen comprised peripheral blood, sampled on day 0 of AZD1222 vaccination. The CDR3 bases are TGTGCCAGCAGCTTGCTGGGACGTTCGGGGGCAAGGAAGAATGAGCAGTTCTTC. Protein: CASSLLGRSGARKNEQFF.